These 4 T cell receptor beta chains were all obtained from the same sample, sequenced in a study of blood T cell repertoires in COVID-19. Measured with immunoSEQ multiplex PCR; TCRdb has only the in-frame clones, and not every one. The repertoire holds some 100,000 clones, with roughly 85% as singletons. Sequencing used PBMCs or T cells enriched from blood (not recorded which). Receptors were obtained from a woman aged 45-60 years who had recovered from COVID-19.

This chain uses TRBV3-1 (or the pseudogene TRBV3-2) with TRBJ2-7; 7 bases agree with TRBD1. J gave up 2 bases and V 4 bases, and 2 bases lay outside the gene matches. CDR1 LGHDT and CDR2 YNNKEL come from the germline V gene (reference sequence). The CDR3 runs 13 residues. This CDR3 is CASSPGTAYEQYF. The CDR3 region has the DNA TGTGCCAGCAGCCCCGGGACAGCCTACGAGCAGTACTTC.

The sample holds one count of this clone. V and J are TRBV18 and TRBJ2-3; the D is unclear. Germline V gene lookup returns CDR1 KGHSH and CDR2 LQKENI. The CDR3 is 13 residues long. Trimming cost V 3 bases and J 5 bases, with 9 bases left between them. The CDR3: CASSPIPEDTQYF. DNA of the CDR3: TGTGCCAGCTCACCGATCCCAGAAGATACGCAGTATTTT. Full variable domain (remainder filled in from reference TRBV18 and TRBJ2-3): NAGVMQNPRHLVRRRGQEARLRCSPMKGHSHVYWYRQLPEEGLKFMVYLQKENIIDESGMPKERFSAEFPKEGPSILRIQQVVRGDSAAYFCASSPIPEDTQYFGPGTRLTVL.

The chain has TRBV7-9 and TRBJ1-1; D is perhaps TRBD1 (5 bases). Trimming took off 1 base at V and 10 bases at J, with 16 bases between the two ends. The CDR3 contains 14 residues. The germline V gene encodes CDR1 SEHNR and CDR2 FQNEAQ (reference sequence). The DNA of the CDR3 is TGTGCCAGCAGCTTAGATTCTTCACCGGGGGGAGCTTTCTTT. It specifies CASSLDSSPGGAFF.

This clone was found once. CDR3 coding DNA: TGTGCCAGCAGTTCACGAAGCGCGAACACTGAAGCTTTCTTT. Amino acids: CASSSRSANTEAFF. The genes are TRBV2 and TRBJ1-1, with no clear D. V gave up 5 bases and J gave up 1 base, with 11 bases separating them. Germline lookup yields CDR1 SNHLY and CDR2 FYNNEI. The CDR3 is 14 residues long.